This record covers a single T cell receptor beta chain. The antigen is not known. This sample was included in a study of TIL therapy for anti-PD-1-resistant metastatic lung cancer. At the level of the study: Most patients had lung adenocarcinoma.

Study-level results: The cohort had more treatment-naive, never-smoker and oncogene-addicted patients than typical.

This CDR3 has 15 amino acids. Germline V lookup: CDR1 LGHNA, CDR2 YSLEER. J was trimmed by 2 bases and V by 1 base; bases with no gene match: 3. The immunoSEQ assay was v3. Sequencing depth was some 2 million read pairs for survey level, roughly 4.5-6.5 million for deep. The repertoire was sequenced with immunoSEQ multiplex PCR; TCRdb's copy has only in-frame clones and lacks some. The sample consists of roughly 8,000 clones, roughly 69% of them appearing once. Regarding time point: pre-treatment sample, taken before nivolumab and TIL therapy. Pleural nodules or supraclavicular lymph nodes made up most of the excised metastases sampled.

The sample here was tumor tissue, taken at baseline. This TCR derives from a person aged 25-85 years with non-small cell lung cancer. The rearrangement links TRBV4-3 to TRBJ2-7; 9 bases agree with TRBD2. Here the CDR3 DNA reads TGCGCCAGCAGCCAAGCAGCGGGGGGAACCTACGAGCAGTACTTC. This encodes CASSQAAGGTYEQYF.